This entry features one T cell receptor (beta chain) sequence. The data originate from a study of neurological immune-mediated disorders. Time point defined: longitudinal time-point 1 (baseline). Using its own MiXCR run on the 5' RACE reads, TCRdb lists one record per CDR3 protein. The sample lists some 38,000 distinct CDR3 sequences; roughly 3.2% were seen once. This CDR3 has 13 amino acids. J gave up 3 bases and V 5 bases, and 1 base lay outside the gene matches. Germline CDR1 and CDR2: KGHSH and LQKENI. The material sequenced was PBMCs. This clonotype was obtained from a woman aged 55-69 years with multiple sclerosis. The chain uses TRBV18 and TRBJ1-2; 9 bases fit TRBD1. The DNA for the CDR3 is TGTGCCAGCTCATGGGACAGGGACTATGGCTACACCTTC. Its protein is CASSWDRDYGYTF.